Shown below are 17 T cell receptor beta chains from a single sample sequenced in a study of T cell changes during pregnancy in multiple sclerosis. The method was immunoSEQ multiplex PCR; TCRdb's version includes in-frame clones alone and lacks a portion of them. There are some 71,000 clones in the sample; roughly 90% occur only once, and roughly 1.4% lies in the top ten. Sequencing used peripheral blood, obtained in the third trimester of pregnancy. The receptors here all came from a female donor with multiple sclerosis, enrolled in a pregnancy study.

The chain recombines TRBV7-9 with TRBJ1-6; possibly TRBD1 for D (5 bases). This CDR3 is 14 amino acids long. V lost 4 bases and J lost 8, with 12 bases in between. Germline CDR1 SEHNR, CDR2 FQNEAQ (reference sequence). CDR3 bases: TGTGCCAGCAGCTGGGTAGGGGAGGATTCACCCCTCCACTTT. It is translated as CASSWVGEDSPLHF.

The rearrangement links TRBV6-5 to TRBJ1-4; 7 bases fit TRBD1. V was clipped by 6 bases and J by 4 bases; unmatched bases: 5. The CDR3 loop spans 14 amino acids. Germline lookup yields CDR1 MNHEY and CDR2 SVGAGI. The CDR3 sequence is CASRDRMLNEKLFF. DNA for the CDR3: TGTGCCAGCAGGGACAGGATGCTTAATGAAAAACTGTTTTTT.

The chain is built from TRBV5-4 and TRBJ1-1; D is perhaps TRBD1 (5 bases). The V and J ends lost 2 bases and 5 bases respectively, with 13 bases between them. The germline CDR1 and CDR2 sequences are SGHNT and YYREEE (reference sequence). The CDR3 has 14 amino acids. The CDR3 spells CASSLGRGRTEAFF. DNA for the CDR3: TGTGCCAGCAGCTTAGGGAGGGGACGGACTGAAGCTTTCTTT.

The V call is TRBV6-6, the J call TRBJ1-2; maybe TRBD1 (5 bases). V was clipped by 7 bases and J by 5 bases, with 14 bases between them. The germline CDR1 and CDR2 sequences are MNHNY and SVGAGI (reference sequence). This CDR3 region has 13 residues. The CDR3: CASILQAGYGYTF. CDR3 nucleotide sequence: TGTGCCAGCATCCTACAGGCAGGGTATGGCTACACCTTC.

The V and J genes are TRBV5-6 and TRBJ1-1, with 7 bases that match TRBD1. Germline CDR1 SGHDT, CDR2 YYEEEE. The CDR3 loop spans 14 amino acids. V was clipped by 6 bases and J by 3 bases; unmatched bases: 8. The CDR3 nucleotides are TGTGCCAGCACCTCCGGAGGGGGCGACACTGAAGCTTTCTTT. It specifies CASTSGGGDTEAFF. Variable domain in full (rest from reference TRBV5-6 and TRBJ1-1): DAGVTQSPTHLIKTRGQQVTLRCSPKSGHDTVSWYQQALGQGPQFIFQYYEEEERQRGNFPDRFSGHQFPNYSSELNVNALLLGDSALYLCASTSGGGDTEAFFGQGTRLTVV.

This chain connects TRBV5-1 to TRBJ1-2, with 8 positions matching TRBD1. The CDR3 loop spans 13 amino acids. Looked up from germline, CDR1 is SGHRS and CDR2 is YFSETQ. V lost 0 bases, J lost 8 bases, and 3 bases stayed unmatched. As DNA, the CDR3 is TGCGCCAGCAGCTTGGACAGGGGGATGGGCTACACCTTC. It translates to CASSLDRGMGYTF.

The V call is TRBV28, the J call TRBJ1-5, with TRBD1 matching 8 bases. Unmatched junction bases numbered 8, after V lost 6 bases and J lost 7 bases. Germline V lookup: CDR1 MDHEN, CDR2 SYDVKM. This CDR3 spans 14 amino acids. The CDR3 DNA is TGTGCCAGCAGCCTCAGGGGGCGCTGGCAGCCCCAGCATTTT. Translation gives CASSLRGRWQPQHF.

The chain carries TRBV16 and TRBJ1-5, with 8 nucleotides matching TRBD1. This CDR3 is 13 amino acids long. Germline V gene lookup returns CDR1 KGHSY and CDR2 FQNENV. After removal of 8 bases from V and 2 bases from J, the junction contained 2 bases not matched to a gene. CDR3 region: CASRGQGNQPQHF. The CDR3 region has the DNA TGTGCCAGCCGGGGACAGGGCAATCAGCCCCAGCATTTT.

The CDR3 here is CASSYSSPPEAFF. The CDR3 DNA sequence: TGTGCCAGCAGTTACTCGAGTCCACCTGAAGCTTTCTTT. The V and J genes are TRBV6-5 and TRBJ1-1; D is unresolved. Germline V CDR1 and CDR2: MNHEY, SVGAGI. Trimming removed 0 bases at V and 6 bases at J, with 8 bases between. The CDR3 extends over 13 amino acids.

The chain carries TRBV5-4 and TRBJ1-4; TRBD1 aligns across 9 bases. Germline loops: CDR1 SGHNT, CDR2 YYREEE (reference sequence). The CDR3 spans 15 residues. V shed 0 bases, J shed 8 bases, and the junction held 5 bases outside the gene matches. CDR3 residues: CASSLGGTGTEKLFF. DNA for the CDR3: TGTGCCAGCAGCTTGGGGGGGACAGGGACCGAAAAACTGTTTTTT.

The J gene is TRBJ2-7, the V gene TRBV28; 9 bases agree with TRBD1. This CDR3 comprises 15 residues. The germline V gene has CDR1 MDHEN and CDR2 SYDVKM. The V and J ends lost 6 bases and 2 bases, in that order; junction bases with no gene match: 8. The CDR3 sequence: CASSPGQGSPYEQYF. CDR3 bases: TGTGCCAGCAGCCCTGGACAGGGGTCACCCTACGAGCAGTACTTC.

The chain recombines TRBV9 with TRBJ2-2, with a weak D call TRBD2 (5 bases). The CDR3 consists of 16 residues. The germline V and J ends were trimmed by 0 bases and 3 bases, with 12 bases remaining between them. CDR1 and CDR2 (germline): SGDLS, YYNGEE. The CDR3 sequence: CASSVGVGVYTGELFF. The DNA for the CDR3 is TGTGCCAGCAGCGTAGGGGTCGGGGTCTACACCGGGGAGCTGTTTTTT.

The CDR3 reads CASSEGALMEDTQYF. CDR3 nucleotides: TGTGCCAGCAGCGAAGGGGCACTGATGGAAGATACGCAGTATTTT. The chain couples TRBV28 to TRBJ2-3; possible D gene TRBD1, 5 bases. CDR1 is MDHEN, CDR2 SYDVKM, per germline. Trimming took 6 bases from V and 5 from J, leaving 18 bases between them. The CDR3 runs 15 residues.

In its sample, this clone was seen a few times. This rearrangement joins TRBV7-9 to TRBJ1-1; D gene ambiguous. With 5 bases removed from V and 10 bases from J, the gap between germline ends came to 20 bases. This CDR3 is 14 amino acids long. Germline V gives CDR1 SEHNR, CDR2 FQNEAQ (reference sequence). CDR3 DNA: TGTGCCAGCAGCAGATCCCTGGACTCCCGGGGAGCTTTCTTT. It translates to CASSRSLDSRGAFF.

The rearrangement links TRBV4-1 to TRBJ1-3; no firm D call. The CDR3 totals 14 residues. With 0 bases removed from V and 8 bases from J, the gap between germline ends came to 11 bases. Per germline, CDR1 MGHRA and CDR2 YSYEKL. CDR3 coding DNA: TGCGCCAGCAGCCAAGATAGCCGGGGAGACACCATATATTTT. This encodes CASSQDSRGDTIYF.

V is TRBV19 and J is TRBJ2-3; 9 bases line up with TRBD2. CDR3 length: 16 amino acids. From germline, CDR1 is LNHDA and CDR2 SQIVND (reference sequence). V dropped 3 bases and J dropped 2; count of bases not matched to a gene: 6. CDR3 nucleotides: TGTGCCAGTAGTATCGGTAGCGGGGGCTTCACAGATACGCAGTATTTT. This gives the protein CASSIGSGGFTDTQYF.

The gene calls are TRBV18 and TRBJ2-2; 10 bases line up with TRBD2. Germline V lookup: CDR1 KGHSH, CDR2 LQKENI. This CDR3 has 15 amino acids. Losses at the gene ends were 2 bases for V and 3 bases for J; bases not matched to a gene: 0. The DNA of the CDR3 is TGTGCCAGCTCACCAGGGACTAGCGACACCGGGGAGCTGTTTTTT. Amino acid sequence: CASSPGTSDTGELFF.